Below are 10 T cell receptor beta chains sequenced from a single sample in a study of OX40 agonist ivuxolimab in advanced cancers. Some clones are missing from TCRdb's copy, which holds only in-frame ones; the method was immunoSEQ multiplex PCR. Of 50,000 or so clones in the sample, over 70% were seen once. The sample here was CD4+ or CD8+ T cells sorted from blood, taken in a trial of the OX40 agonist ivuxolimab. These TCRs come from an adult with an advanced solid tumor such as melanoma, head and neck, liver or kidney cancer.

This clone occurred once. The chain employs TRBV19 and TRBJ2-1; 9 nucleotides line up with TRBD1. Trimming cost V 3 bases and J 14 bases; bases outside gene matches: 11. The CDR3 runs to 14 residues. In germline, CDR1 is LNHDA, CDR2 SQIVND (reference sequence). The CDR3 sequence is CASSMDRGGSEEFF. The DNA of the CDR3 is TGTGCCAGTAGTATGGACAGGGGAGGGTCGGAGGAGTTCTTC.

By frequency in the sample, this clone is medium-sized. The gene calls are TRBV5-5 and TRBJ2-7, with 7 bases aligning to TRBD1. V gave up 0 bases and J gave up 3 bases; unmatched junction bases: 9. Germline lookup yields CDR1 SGHKS and CDR2 YYEKEE (reference sequence). This CDR3 has 16 residues. The CDR3 spells CASSLEPGGDGYEQYF. The CDR3 nucleotides are TGTGCCAGCAGCTTGGAACCAGGGGGTGATGGCTACGAGCAGTACTTC. The full variable domain, rest sourced from reference TRBV5-5 and TRBJ2-7, is DAGVTQSPTHLIKTRGQQVTLRCSPISGHKSVSWYQQVLGQGPQFIFQYYEKEERGRGNFPDRFSARQFPNYSSELNVNALLLGDSALYLCASSLEPGGDGYEQYFGPGTRLTVT.

The chain employs TRBV4-2 and TRBJ2-3, with TRBD2 matching over 7 bases. This CDR3 is built from 19 residues. The germline CDR1 and CDR2 sequences are LGHNA and YNFKEQ. Unmatched junction bases numbered 18, after V lost 2 bases and J lost 4 bases. The CDR3 region is CASSQRFVGLADGPDTQYF. In DNA form, the CDR3 reads TGTGCCAGCAGCCAAAGGTTTGTGGGTCTAGCGGATGGGCCAGATACGCAGTATTTT.

The chain recombines TRBV6-6 with TRBJ1-3; D is possibly TRBD1 (6 bases). In germline, CDR1 is MNHNY, CDR2 SVGAGI (reference sequence). The V and J ends lost 7 bases and 4 bases respectively, with 14 bases between them. The CDR3 consists of 14 residues. The CDR3 reads CASKIQGSGNTIYF. The CDR3, as DNA: TGTGCCAGCAAGATACAGGGATCCGGAAACACCATATATTTT.

The chain links TRBV5-1 to TRBJ1-1, with no clear D. The CDR3 contains 14 residues. Germline lookup yields CDR1 SGHRS and CDR2 YFSETQ. The V end was cut by 0 bases, the J end by 1 base, with 7 bases between. The CDR3 region is CASSLEQANTEAFF. CDR3 nucleotide sequence: TGCGCCAGCAGCTTGGAACAAGCGAACACTGAAGCTTTCTTT.

The CDR3 region is CASSTRRGGRDTGELFF. CDR3 nucleotide sequence: TGCGCCAGCAGCACACGACGGGGCGGGAGGGACACCGGGGAGCTGTTTTTT. The rearrangement uses TRBV4-1 and TRBJ2-2; 9 bases are shared with TRBD2. CDR3 size: 17 residues. V was pared by 5 bases and J by 3 bases, with 10 bases of the junction left unmatched. CDR1 and CDR2 (germline): MGHRA, YSYEKL.

V is TRBV5-1 and J is TRBJ2-1; 8 nucleotides match TRBD2. Per the germline V gene, CDR1 is SGHRS and CDR2 is YFSETQ. There are 15 residues in the CDR3. J was trimmed by 8 bases and V by 4 bases; bases with no gene match: 11. Here the CDR3 reads CASSPRGGDLHEQFF. CDR3 in DNA: TGCGCCAGCAGCCCCCGGGGGGGGGATCTTCATGAGCAGTTCTTC.

The rearrangement links TRBV28 to TRBJ1-3; D unclear. CDR1 is MDHEN and CDR2 is SYDVKM in the germline V gene. This CDR3 spans 15 amino acids. The V end was cut by 6 bases, the J end by 0 bases, with 12 bases between. CDR3 sequence: CASSEAEGSGNTIYF. CDR3 coding DNA: TGTGCCAGCAGCGAGGCCGAGGGCTCTGGAAACACCATATATTTT.

The chain couples TRBV6-5 to TRBJ2-3; a possible D gene is TRBD2 (5 bases). CDR3 size: 14 residues. The germline gives CDR1 MNHEY, CDR2 SVGAGI. V lost 5 bases to trimming and J lost 4 bases, with 13 bases between them. The CDR3 DNA follows: TGTGCCAGCAGTCGGGGTGGGCCCGCAGATACGCAGTATTTT. Translation: CASSRGGPADTQYF.

This sequence joins TRBV18 and TRBJ1-2; no reliable D call. The CDR3 totals 16 residues. V was trimmed by 6 bases and J by 8 bases, leaving 25 bases between them. Per germline, CDR1 KGHSH and CDR2 LQKENI. CDR3 sequence: CASSEAAEGLNGGYTF. In DNA, the CDR3 is TGTGCCAGCTCTGAAGCGGCAGAGGGTCTTAACGGAGGCTACACCTTC.